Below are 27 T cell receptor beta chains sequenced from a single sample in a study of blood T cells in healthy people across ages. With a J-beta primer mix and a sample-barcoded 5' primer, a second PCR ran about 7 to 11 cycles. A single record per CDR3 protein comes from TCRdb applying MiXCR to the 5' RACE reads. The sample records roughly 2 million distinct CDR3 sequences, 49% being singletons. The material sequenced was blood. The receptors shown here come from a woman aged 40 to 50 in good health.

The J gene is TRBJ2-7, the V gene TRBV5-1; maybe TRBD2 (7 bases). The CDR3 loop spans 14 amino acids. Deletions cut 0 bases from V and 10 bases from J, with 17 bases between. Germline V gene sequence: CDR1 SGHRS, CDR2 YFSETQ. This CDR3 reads CASSLDIPAGAQYF. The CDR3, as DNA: TGCGCCAGCAGCTTGGATATCCCCGCGGGGGCCCAGTACTTC.

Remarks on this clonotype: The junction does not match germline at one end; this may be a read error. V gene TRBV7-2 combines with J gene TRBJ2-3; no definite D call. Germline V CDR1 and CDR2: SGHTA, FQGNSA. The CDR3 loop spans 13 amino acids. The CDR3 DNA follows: TGTGCCAACAGCGCGACTTTCACAGATACGCAGTATTTT. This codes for CANSATFTDTQYF.

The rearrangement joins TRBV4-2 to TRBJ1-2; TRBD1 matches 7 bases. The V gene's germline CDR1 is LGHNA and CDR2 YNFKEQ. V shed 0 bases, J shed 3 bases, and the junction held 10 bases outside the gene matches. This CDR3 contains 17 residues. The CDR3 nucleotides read TGTGCCAGCAGCCAAGATCAGGCGCAGGGGGAGGACTATGGCTACACCTTC. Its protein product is CASSQDQAQGEDYGYTF.

For the CDR3, the DNA is TGCAGCGCCCAACAAAGCCACCAAGAGACCCAGTACTTC. It codes for CSAQQSHQETQYF. The chain couples TRBV29-1 to TRBJ2-4; D remains unclear. The better agreement between TRBJ2-5 and the DNA end casts doubt on the J call. From germline, CDR1 is SQVTM and CDR2 ANQGSEA. The CDR3 has 13 residues.

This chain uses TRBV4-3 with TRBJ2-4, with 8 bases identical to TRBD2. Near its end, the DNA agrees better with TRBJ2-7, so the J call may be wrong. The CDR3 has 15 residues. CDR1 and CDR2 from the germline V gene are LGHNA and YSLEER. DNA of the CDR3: TGCGCCAGCAGCCGAGAACGGGGGGGAAGCTACGAGCAGTACTTC. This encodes CASSRERGGSYEQYF.

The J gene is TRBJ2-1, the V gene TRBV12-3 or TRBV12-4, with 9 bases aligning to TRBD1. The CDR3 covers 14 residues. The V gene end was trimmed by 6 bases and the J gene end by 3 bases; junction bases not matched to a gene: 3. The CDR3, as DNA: TGTGCCAGCAGGTTGACAGGGGGCTACAATGAGCAGTTCTTC. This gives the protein CASRLTGGYNEQFF.

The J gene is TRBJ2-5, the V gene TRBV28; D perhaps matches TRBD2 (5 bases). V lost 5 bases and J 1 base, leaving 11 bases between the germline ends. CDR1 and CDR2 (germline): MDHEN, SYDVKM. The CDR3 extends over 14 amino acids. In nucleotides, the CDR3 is TGTGCCAGCAGTGTTATTGGACTCCAAGAGACCCAGTACTTC. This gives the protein CASSVIGLQETQYF. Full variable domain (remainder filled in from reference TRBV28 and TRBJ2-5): DVKVTQSSRYLVKRTGEKVFLECVQDMDHENMFWYRQDPGLGLRLIYFSYDVKMKEKGDIPEGYSVSREKKERFSLILESASTNQTSMYLCASSVIGLQETQYFGPGTRLLVL.

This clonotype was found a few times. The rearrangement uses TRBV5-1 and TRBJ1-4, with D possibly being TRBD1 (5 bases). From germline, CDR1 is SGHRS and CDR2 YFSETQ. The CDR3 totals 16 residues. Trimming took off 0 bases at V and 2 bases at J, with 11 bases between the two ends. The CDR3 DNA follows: TGCGCCAGCAGCTTGGCTCTAAGGGGCACTAATGAAAAACTGTTTTTT. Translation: CASSLALRGTNEKLFF. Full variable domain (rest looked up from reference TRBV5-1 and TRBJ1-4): KAGVTQTPRYLIKTRGQQVTLSCSPISGHRSVSWYQQTPGQGLQFLFEYFSETQRNKGNFPGRFSGRQFSNSRSEMNVSTLELGDSALYLCASSLALRGTNEKLFFGSGTQLSVL.

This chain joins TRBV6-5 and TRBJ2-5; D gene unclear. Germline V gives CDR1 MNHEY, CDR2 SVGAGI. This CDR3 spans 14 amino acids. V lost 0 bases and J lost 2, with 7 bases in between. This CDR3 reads CASSYSMLQETQYF. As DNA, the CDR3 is TGTGCCAGCAGTTACTCGATGCTTCAAGAGACCCAGTACTTC.

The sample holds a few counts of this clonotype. The CDR3, as DNA: TGTGCCAGCAGTTCCGGGCCCCTATTATCCTACGAGCAGTACTTC. As protein: CASSSGPLLSYEQYF. The V gene is TRBV28, the J gene TRBJ2-7, with D unresolved. V was clipped by 4 bases and J by 1 base, with 14 bases between them. CDR1 MDHEN and CDR2 SYDVKM come from the germline V gene. The CDR3 is 15 amino acids. The whole variable domain, filled in from reference TRBV28 and TRBJ2-7, reads DVKVTQSSRYLVKRTGEKVFLECVQDMDHENMFWYRQDPGLGLRLIYFSYDVKMKEKGDIPEGYSVSREKKERFSLILESASTNQTSMYLCASSSGPLLSYEQYFGPGTRLTVT.

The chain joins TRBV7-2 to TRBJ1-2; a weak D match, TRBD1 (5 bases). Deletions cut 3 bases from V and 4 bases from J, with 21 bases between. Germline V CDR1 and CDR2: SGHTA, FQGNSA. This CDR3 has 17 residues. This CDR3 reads CASSLGGRSLWSYGYTF. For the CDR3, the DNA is TGTGCCAGCAGCTTGGGGGGGAGATCCCTGTGGAGCTATGGCTACACCTTC.

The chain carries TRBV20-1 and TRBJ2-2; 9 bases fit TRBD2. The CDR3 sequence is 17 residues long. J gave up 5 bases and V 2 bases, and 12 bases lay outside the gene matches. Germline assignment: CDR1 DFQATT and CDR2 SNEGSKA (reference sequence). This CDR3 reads CSARPLGGTSLTGELFF. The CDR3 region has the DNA TGCAGTGCTAGACCACTGGGAGGGACTAGCCTTACCGGGGAGCTGTTTTTT.

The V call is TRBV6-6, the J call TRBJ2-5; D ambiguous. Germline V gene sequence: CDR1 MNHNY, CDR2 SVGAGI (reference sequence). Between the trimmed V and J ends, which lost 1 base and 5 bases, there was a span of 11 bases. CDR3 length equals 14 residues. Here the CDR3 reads CASSYLGLGETQYF. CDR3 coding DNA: TGTGCCAGCAGTTACTTGGGCCTAGGCGAGACCCAGTACTTC.

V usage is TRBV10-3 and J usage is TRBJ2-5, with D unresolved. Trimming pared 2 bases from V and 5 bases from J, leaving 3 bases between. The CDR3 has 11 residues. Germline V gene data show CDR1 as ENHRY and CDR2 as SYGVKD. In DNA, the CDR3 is TGTGCCATCAGTGAGGAGGAGACCCAGTACTTC. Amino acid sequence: CAISEEETQYF.

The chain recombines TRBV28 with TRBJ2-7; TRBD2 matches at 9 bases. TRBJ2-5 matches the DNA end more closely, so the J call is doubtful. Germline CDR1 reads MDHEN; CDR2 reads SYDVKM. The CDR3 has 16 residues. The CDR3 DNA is TGTGCCAGCAGGTCCACTAGCGGGCGCCCCCAAGAGACCCAGTACTTC. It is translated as CASRSTSGRPQETQYF.

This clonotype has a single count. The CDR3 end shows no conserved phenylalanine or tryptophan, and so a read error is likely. CDR3 DNA sequence: TGTGCCAGCAGTTTGTCCGGGACAGGGATAAACGAGCAGTACTAC. It codes for CASSLSGTGINEQYY. The gene calls are TRBV6-5 and TRBJ2-7; TRBD1 matches 9 bases. The CDR3 consists of 15 residues. Germline V gene lookup returns CDR1 MNHEY and CDR2 SVGAGI. V shed 4 bases, J shed 5 bases, and the junction held 9 bases outside the gene matches.

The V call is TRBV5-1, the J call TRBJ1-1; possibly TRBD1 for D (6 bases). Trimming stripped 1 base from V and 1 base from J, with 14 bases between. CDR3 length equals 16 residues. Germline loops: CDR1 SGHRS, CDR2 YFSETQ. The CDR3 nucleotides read TGCGCCAGCAGCTTGAGTCGGGGACAAAGGAACACTGAAGCTTTCTTT. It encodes CASSLSRGQRNTEAFF.

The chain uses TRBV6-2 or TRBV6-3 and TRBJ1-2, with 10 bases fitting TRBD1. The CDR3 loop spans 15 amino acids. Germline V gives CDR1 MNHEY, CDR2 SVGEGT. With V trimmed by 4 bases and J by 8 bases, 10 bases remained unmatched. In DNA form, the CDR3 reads TGTGCCAGCAGTTTCTCCGGGACAGGGGACATCGGCTACACCTTC. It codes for CASSFSGTGDIGYTF.

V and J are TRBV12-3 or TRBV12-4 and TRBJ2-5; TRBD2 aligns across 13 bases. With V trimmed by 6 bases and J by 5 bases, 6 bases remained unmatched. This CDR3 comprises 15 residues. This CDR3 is CASSITGLAGETQYF. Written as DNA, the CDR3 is TGTGCCAGCAGCATTACGGGACTAGCGGGGGAGACCCAGTACTTC.

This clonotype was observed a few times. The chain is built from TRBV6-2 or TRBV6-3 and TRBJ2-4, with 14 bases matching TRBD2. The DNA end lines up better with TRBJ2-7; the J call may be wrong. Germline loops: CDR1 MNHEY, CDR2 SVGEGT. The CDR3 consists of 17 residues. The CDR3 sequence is CASSYPRTSGGNYEQYF. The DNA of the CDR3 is TGTGCCAGCAGTTACCCCAGGACTAGCGGGGGGAACTACGAGCAGTACTTC.

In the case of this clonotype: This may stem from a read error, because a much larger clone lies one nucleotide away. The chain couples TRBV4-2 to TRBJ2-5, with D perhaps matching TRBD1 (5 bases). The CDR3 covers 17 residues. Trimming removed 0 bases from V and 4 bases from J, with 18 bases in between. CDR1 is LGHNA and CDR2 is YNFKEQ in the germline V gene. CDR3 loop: CASSQDSISGYLETQYF. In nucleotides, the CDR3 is TGTGCCAGCAGCCAAGATTCGATTTCAGGGTACCTAGAGACCCAGTACTTC.

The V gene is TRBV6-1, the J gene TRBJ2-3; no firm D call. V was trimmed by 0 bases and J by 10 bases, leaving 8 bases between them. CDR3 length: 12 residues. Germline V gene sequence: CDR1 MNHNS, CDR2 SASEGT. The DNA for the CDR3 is TGTGCCAGCAGTGAAGCCCAGTTTGCGCAGTATTTT. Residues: CASSEAQFAQYF.

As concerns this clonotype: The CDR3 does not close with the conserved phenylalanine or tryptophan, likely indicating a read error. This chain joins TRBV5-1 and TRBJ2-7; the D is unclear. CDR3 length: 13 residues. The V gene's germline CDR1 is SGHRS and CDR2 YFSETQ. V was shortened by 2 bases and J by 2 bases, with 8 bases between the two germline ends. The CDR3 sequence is CASSLHSTYEQYI. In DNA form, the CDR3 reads TGCGCCAGCAGCTTACATTCAACCTACGAGCAGTACATC.

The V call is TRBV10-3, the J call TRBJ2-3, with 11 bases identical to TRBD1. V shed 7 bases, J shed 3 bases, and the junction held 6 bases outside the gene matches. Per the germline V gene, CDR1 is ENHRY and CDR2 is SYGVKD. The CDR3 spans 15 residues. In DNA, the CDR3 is TGTGCCATCAACTCCGGGACAGGGGGTACAGATACGCAGTATTTT. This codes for CAINSGTGGTDTQYF.

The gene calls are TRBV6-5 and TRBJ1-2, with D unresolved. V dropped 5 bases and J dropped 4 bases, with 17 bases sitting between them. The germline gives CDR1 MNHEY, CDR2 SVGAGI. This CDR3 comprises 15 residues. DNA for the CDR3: TGTGCCAGCAGTGGCGGTCCAGGAGGCACCTATGGCTACACCTTC. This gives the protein CASSGGPGGTYGYTF.

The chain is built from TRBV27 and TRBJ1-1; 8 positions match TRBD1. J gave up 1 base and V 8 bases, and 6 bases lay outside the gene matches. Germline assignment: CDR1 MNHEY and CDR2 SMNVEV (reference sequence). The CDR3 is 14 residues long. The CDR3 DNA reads TGTGCCAGCGGGGAACAGGGGGGGAACACTGAAGCTTTCTTT. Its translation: CASGEQGGNTEAFF.

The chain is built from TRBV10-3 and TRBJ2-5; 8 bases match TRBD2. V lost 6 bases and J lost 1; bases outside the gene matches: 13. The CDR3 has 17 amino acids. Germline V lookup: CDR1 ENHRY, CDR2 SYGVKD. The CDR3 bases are TGTGCCATCAGCGGGGGGGGCCTAGACGGAACCCAAGAGACCCAGTACTTC. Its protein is CAISGGGLDGTQETQYF.